The T cell receptor beta chain under discussion was sequenced for a study of beta chain features in type 1 diabetes. About this clone: No antigen is known for it.

General study points: People with Type 1 diabetes carried modestly yet significantly shorter TCRB CDR3s in all four CD4+ subsets.

Investigators reverse transcribed all isolated RNA, so they sequenced expressed TCRB transcripts. Assay used: immunoSEQ multiplex PCR; TCRdb lists only in-frame clones, some missing. The table records around 250,000 clones, approximately 15% of them present only once. Germline CDR1 is MNHNS and CDR2 is SASEGT. The length of the CDR3 is 13 residues. With 4 bases removed from V and 7 bases from J, the gap between germline ends came to 11 bases. The sequencing sample was made of naive CD4+ T cells from blood. The V gene is TRBV6-1, the J gene TRBJ1-5, with a tentative D call TRBD1 (6 bases). The TCR was taken from a man younger than 45 with type 1 diabetes. CDR3 sequence (DNA): TGTGCCAGCAGTGGTGGGGGCCGGCAGCCCCAGCATTTT. The encoded protein is CASSGGGRQPQHF.